This TCR beta chain appears in the sequencing data of a study of beta chain features in type 1 diabetes (dated by TCRdb to the late 2010s). Notes on the research overall: No differences in mean age, gender distribution, total cell number or subset yield were found between patients and healthy donors. In the study, recently diagnosed type 1 diabetes patients and matched healthy donors were compared on the TCRB repertoires of their sorted circulating CD4+ T cell subsets. Regulatory and stem cell-like memory subsets were isolated from only 8 patients and about eight healthy donors, whereas naive and central memory subsets came from all 30 or so donors. A total of around 110,000,000 sorted cells were examined across all samples, and RNA yield correlated strongly with the number of cells per subset.

Each donor gave one peripheral blood draw, about 110 mL on average, collected into heparinised tubes. A BD FACSAria II and a panel including CD45RO, CCR7, CD25, CD127, CD95 and CD27 were used to sort naive, central memory, regulatory and stem cell-like memory CD4+ T cells. Purity was above 95% for every sorted population. PBMCs were separated immediately by Lymphoprep density gradient centrifugation and were stained directly, without being cultured. So that batch effects would be minimized, each experiment stained and sorted samples in pairs, pairing one healthy donor with one patient. For this clone: Its antigen has not been determined. Base qualities were left out, and no much larger clone turns up one base away.

Taken from cysteine to phenylalanine, the CDR3 has 13 residues. Just the 39-base CDR3 DNA is kept, in frame starting at base 1. Trimming takes 6 bases off V and 3 bases off J; junction bases not matched to a gene: 5. As encoded in the germline V gene, CDR1 is SNHLY while CDR2 is FYNNEI. The entire amount of isolated RNA was reverse transcribed using the High Capacity cDNA Reverse Transcription Kit, so the sequenced TCRB transcripts were expressed ones. Deep immunoSEQ sequencing was applied to naive, central memory and regulatory T cell samples, giving an average of roughly 3.3 million total reads per sample. After sorted cells were lysed in RLT buffer, RNA was extracted with DNase-treated RNeasy Micro or Mini kits, with the choice depending on cell number. Each cell subset was processed on its own to prevent cross-contamination, while patient and healthy donor samples were processed together. Using the immunoSEQ multiplex PCR, TCRB sequences were amplified from cDNA into 87-bp fragments spanning the CDR3 region. Sequencing of the amplicons was performed on the Illumina HiSeq platform. The original pipeline was this. PCR bias was computationally corrected using synthetic template baselines, reads within Hamming distance 2 were collapsed, and singletons that could not be merged were discarded. Reads were aligned to IMGT to assign V, D and J genes, CDR3 length, and insertions or deletions at six rearrangement sites. Within each subset, clonotype counts were normalized to sorted cell number, after which true diversity and Gini coefficients were computed with the tcR R package. The overlap coefficient, calculated on TCRB nucleotide sequences, was used to quantify repertoire sharing. Out-of-frame TCRB sequences from naive cells were analyzed to stand in for the pre-selection repertoire. TCRdb retrieved this table from immuneACCESS and kept in-frame rearrangements only. Not all clones are present; in checked studies, unresolved V genes account for under half, and no reason is known for the remainder. Clone size and V and J calls were adopted from that table, with D and trimming inferred from the DNA. The sample table holds under 450,000 clones, of which roughly 14% were seen once. 0.035% to 0.045% of the sample lies in the top ten.

Paper-wide results and their limitations: Shorter templates might have been favored by PCR, but patient and control samples were amplified and corrected together, so both groups would have been affected equally by any skew. Naive, central memory and regulatory TCRB repertoires appeared more similar among patients than among healthy donors. Sequencing cDNA rather than genomic DNA could over-represent highly expressing activated cells, although activation and CD3 levels did not differ between groups. Patients with type 1 diabetes made fewer insertions and deleted more nucleotides at VDJ recombination sites, implying thymic rearrangement abnormalities. In all four CD4+ subsets, TCRB CDR3 length was moderately but significantly shorter in type 1 diabetes patients. Because the HLA sub-analyses included only small numbers of individuals, any influence of HLA type on TCRB rearrangement was left unresolved.

The sample was naive CD4+ T cells from blood. The sample's cell subset or site label, decoded: true naive CD4+ T cells. Recombination connected TRBV2 to TRBJ2-7, and 7 junction bases match TRBD1. This sequence originates from a man aged 25 to 45 in good health. Here is the DNA: TGTGCCAGCAGCCGGGACAGAATCTACGAGCAGTACTTC. Its protein product is CASSRDRIYEQYF.